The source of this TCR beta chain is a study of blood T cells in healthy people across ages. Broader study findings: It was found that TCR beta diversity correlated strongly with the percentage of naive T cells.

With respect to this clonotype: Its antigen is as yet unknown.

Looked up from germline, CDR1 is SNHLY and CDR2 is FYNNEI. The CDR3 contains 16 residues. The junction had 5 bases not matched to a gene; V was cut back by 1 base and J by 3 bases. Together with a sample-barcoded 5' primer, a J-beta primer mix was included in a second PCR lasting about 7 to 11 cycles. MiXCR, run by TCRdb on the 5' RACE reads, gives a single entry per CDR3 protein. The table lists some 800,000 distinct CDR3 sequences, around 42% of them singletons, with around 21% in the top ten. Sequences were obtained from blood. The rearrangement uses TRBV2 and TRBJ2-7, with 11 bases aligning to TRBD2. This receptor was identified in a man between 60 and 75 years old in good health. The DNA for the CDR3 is TGTGCCAGCAGTGAAGTGGTAGCGGGGGGGTTCTACGAGCAGTACTTC. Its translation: CASSEVVAGGFYEQYF.